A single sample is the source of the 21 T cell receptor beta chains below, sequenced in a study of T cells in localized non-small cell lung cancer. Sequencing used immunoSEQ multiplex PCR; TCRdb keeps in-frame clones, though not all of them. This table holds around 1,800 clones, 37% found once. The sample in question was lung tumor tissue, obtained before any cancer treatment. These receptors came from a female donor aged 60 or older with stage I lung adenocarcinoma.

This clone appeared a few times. The CDR3 sequence: CASSLPPVNTEAFF. CDR3 sequence (DNA): TGTGCCAGCAGTTTACCCCCAGTGAACACTGAAGCTTTCTTT. V usage is TRBV9 and J usage is TRBJ1-1; unclear D gene. Trimming cost V 5 bases and J 0 bases, with 11 bases left between them. Germline V gene data show CDR1 as SGDLS and CDR2 as YYNGEE. There are 14 residues in the CDR3.

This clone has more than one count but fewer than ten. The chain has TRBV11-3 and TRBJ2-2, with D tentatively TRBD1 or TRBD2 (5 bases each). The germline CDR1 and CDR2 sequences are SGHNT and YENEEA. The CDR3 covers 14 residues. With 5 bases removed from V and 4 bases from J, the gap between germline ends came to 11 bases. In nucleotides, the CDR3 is TGTGCCAGCAGCCCCGGGACCTCCACCGGGGAGCTGTTTTTT. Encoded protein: CASSPGTSTGELFF.

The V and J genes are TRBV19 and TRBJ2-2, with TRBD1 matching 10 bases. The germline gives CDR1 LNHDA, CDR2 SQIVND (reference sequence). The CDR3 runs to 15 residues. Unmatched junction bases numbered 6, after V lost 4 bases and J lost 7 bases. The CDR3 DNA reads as TGTGCCAGTAGTAATAGACAGGGGGCAGGCGGGGAGCTGTTTTTT. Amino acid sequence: CASSNRQGAGGELFF.

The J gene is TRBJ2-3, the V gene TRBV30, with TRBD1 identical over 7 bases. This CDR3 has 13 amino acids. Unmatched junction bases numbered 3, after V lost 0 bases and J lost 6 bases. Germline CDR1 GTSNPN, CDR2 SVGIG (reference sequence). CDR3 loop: CAWSVGGADTQYF. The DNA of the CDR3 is TGTGCCTGGAGTGTAGGGGGCGCGGATACGCAGTATTTT.

CDR3 sequence reads: CASSTRLAGTYEQYF. CDR3 sequence (DNA): TGTGCCAGCAGCACGCGACTAGCGGGAACCTACGAGCAGTACTTC. The rearrangement joins TRBV11-3 to TRBJ2-7, with TRBD2 matching over 11 bases. Germline lookup yields CDR1 SGHNT and CDR2 YENEEA. The CDR3 extends over 15 amino acids. V dropped 5 bases and J dropped 2; count of bases not matched to a gene: 5.

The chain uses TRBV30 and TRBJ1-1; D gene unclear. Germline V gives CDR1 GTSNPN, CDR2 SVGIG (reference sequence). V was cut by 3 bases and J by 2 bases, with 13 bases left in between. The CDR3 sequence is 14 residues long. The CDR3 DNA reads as TGTGCCTGGAGAGGAGGCTTCGCTAACACTGAAGCTTTCTTT. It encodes CAWRGGFANTEAFF.

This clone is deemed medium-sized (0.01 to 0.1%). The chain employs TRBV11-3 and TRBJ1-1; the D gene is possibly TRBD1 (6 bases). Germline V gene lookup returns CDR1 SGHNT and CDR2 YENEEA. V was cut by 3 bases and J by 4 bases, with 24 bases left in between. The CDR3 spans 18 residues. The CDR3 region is CASSLGDTFNGMSTEAFF. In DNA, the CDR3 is TGTGCCAGCAGCTTGGGGGACACCTTCAATGGCATGAGCACTGAAGCTTTCTTT.

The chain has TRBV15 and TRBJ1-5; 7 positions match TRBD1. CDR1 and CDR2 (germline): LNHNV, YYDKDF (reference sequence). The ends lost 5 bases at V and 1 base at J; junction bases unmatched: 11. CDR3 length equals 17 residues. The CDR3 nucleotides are TGTGCCACCAGCCGCGCCCGGGGACAGCTCAGCAATCAGCCCCAGCATTTT. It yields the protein CATSRARGQLSNQPQHF.

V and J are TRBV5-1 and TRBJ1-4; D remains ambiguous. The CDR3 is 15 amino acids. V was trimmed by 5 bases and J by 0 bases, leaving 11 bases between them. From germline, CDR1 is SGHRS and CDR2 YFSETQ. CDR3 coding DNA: TGCGCCAGCAGGCCGACATTTGCAACTAATGAAAAACTGTTTTTT. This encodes CASRPTFATNEKLFF.

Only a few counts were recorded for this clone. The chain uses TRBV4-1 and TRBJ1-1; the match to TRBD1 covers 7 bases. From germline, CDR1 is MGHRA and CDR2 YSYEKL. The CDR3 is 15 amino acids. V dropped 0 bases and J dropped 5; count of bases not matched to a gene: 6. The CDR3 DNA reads TGCGCCAGCAGCCAAGATGGGCCGGGACAGACTGAAGCTTTCTTT. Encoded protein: CASSQDGPGQTEAFF.

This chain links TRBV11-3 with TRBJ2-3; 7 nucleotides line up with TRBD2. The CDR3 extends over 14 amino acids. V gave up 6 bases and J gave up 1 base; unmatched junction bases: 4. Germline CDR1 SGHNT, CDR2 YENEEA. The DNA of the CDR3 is TGTGCCAGCAGGGGGCGGGAGCGCACAGATACGCAGTATTTT. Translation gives CASRGRERTDTQYF.

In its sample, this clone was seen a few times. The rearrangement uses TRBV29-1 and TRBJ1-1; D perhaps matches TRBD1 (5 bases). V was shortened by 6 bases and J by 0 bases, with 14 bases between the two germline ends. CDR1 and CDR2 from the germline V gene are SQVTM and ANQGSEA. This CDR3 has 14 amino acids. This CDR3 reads CSVGRGVMNTEAFF. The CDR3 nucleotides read TGCAGCGTGGGACGGGGAGTCATGAACACTGAAGCTTTCTTT.

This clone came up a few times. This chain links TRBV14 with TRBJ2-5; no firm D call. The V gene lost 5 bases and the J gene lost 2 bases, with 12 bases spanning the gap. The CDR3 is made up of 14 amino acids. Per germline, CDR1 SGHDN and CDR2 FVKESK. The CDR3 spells CASSERRQQETQYF. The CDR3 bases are TGTGCCAGCAGCGAGCGCCGGCAACAAGAGACCCAGTACTTC.

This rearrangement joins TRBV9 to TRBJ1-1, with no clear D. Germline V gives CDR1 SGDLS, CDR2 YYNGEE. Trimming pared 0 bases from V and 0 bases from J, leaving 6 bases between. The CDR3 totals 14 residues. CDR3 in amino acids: CASSVDPLNTEAFF. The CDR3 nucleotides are TGTGCCAGCAGCGTAGACCCCCTGAACACTGAAGCTTTCTTT.

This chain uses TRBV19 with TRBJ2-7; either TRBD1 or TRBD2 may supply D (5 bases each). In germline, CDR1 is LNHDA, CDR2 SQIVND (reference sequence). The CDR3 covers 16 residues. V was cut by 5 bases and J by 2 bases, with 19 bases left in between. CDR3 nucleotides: TGTGCCAGTAGTCTCCGAGGGGTAGCGAGGCCCTACGAGCAGTACTTC. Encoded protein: CASSLRGVARPYEQYF.

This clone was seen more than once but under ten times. CDR3 protein: CASSVASTDTQYF. Written as DNA, the CDR3 is TGTGCCAGCAGCGTAGCTAGCACAGATACGCAGTATTTT. The V and J genes are TRBV9 and TRBJ2-3, with D unclear. V was shortened by 0 bases and J by 0 bases, with 2 bases between the two germline ends. The length of the CDR3 is 13 residues. From germline, CDR1 is SGDLS and CDR2 YYNGEE.

The CDR3 loop is CASKPGLAGYTQYF. In DNA, the CDR3 is TGTGCCAGTAAGCCGGGACTAGCGGGGTATACGCAGTATTTT. J is TRBJ2-3 and V is TRBV19, with TRBD2 matching over 13 bases. The CDR3 covers 14 residues. CDR1 is LNHDA, CDR2 SQIVND, per germline (reference sequence). V lost 7 bases to trimming and J lost 7 bases; unmatched junction nucleotides: 5.

CDR3 sequence reads: CATSRDSQGSYGYTF. The CDR3 DNA reads as TGTGCCACCAGCAGAGATTCTCAGGGGAGCTATGGCTACACCTTC. The V call is TRBV15, the J call TRBJ1-2; D might be TRBD1 (6 bases). The germline V gene encodes CDR1 LNHNV and CDR2 YYDKDF (reference sequence). The CDR3 runs to 15 residues. V was shortened by 0 bases and J by 4 bases, with 12 bases between the two germline ends.

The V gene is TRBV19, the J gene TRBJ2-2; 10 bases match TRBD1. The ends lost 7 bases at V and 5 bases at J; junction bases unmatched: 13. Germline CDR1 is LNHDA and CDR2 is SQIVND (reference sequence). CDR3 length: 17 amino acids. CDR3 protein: CASTHPGTGEQTGELFF. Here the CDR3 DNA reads TGTGCCAGTACCCATCCCGGGACAGGGGAACAAACCGGGGAGCTGTTTTTT.

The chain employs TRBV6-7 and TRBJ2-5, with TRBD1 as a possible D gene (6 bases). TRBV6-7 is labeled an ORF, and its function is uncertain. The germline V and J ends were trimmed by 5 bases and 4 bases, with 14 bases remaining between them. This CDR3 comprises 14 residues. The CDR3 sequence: CASSEPQGRETQYF. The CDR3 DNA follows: TGTGCCAGCAGTGAACCGCAGGGGCGAGAGACCCAGTACTTC.

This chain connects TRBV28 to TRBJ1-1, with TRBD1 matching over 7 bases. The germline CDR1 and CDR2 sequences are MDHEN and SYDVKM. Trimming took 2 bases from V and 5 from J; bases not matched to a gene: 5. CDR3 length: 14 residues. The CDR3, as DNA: TGTGCCAGCAGTTTAGGGACAGCAAGGACTGAAGCTTTCTTT. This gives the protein CASSLGTARTEAFF.